This T cell receptor (beta chain) was sequenced for a study of blood T cell repertoires in COVID-19. Assay used: immunoSEQ multiplex PCR; TCRdb lists only in-frame clones, some missing. In the table there are tens of thousands of clones, more than 75% of which are singletons. The sample taken for sequencing was peripheral blood. This TCR was sampled from a woman aged 80 or over with acute or convalescent COVID-19.

The CDR3: CSVVRQGPYEQYF. The CDR3 coding sequence is TGCAGCGTTGTAAGGCAGGGTCCCTACGAGCAGTACTTC. The J gene is TRBJ2-7, the V gene TRBV29-1; TRBD1 is a possible D gene (5 bases). This CDR3 region has 13 residues. The V end lost 4 bases, the J end lost 2 bases, and 12 bases lay between the germline ends. The germline V gene has CDR1 SQVTM and CDR2 ANQGSEA.